This T cell receptor (beta chain) was sequenced during a study of shared clonotypes between healthy human individuals. This clone was observed a single time. At one of its ends the junction is not consistent with the germline gene, which may arise from a read error. The genomic DNA of each subset was split evenly across several immunoSEQ plates. Libraries were prepared by immunoSEQ multiplex PCR; TCRdb keeps only in-frame clonotypes and omits some of them. In the table there are roughly 1,500,000 clones, under 99% of which are singletons. The CDR3 consists of 11 residues. Germline loops: CDR1 WSHSY, CDR2 SAAADI.

This TCR was sampled from a man in his thirties or forties in good health. The sequenced material came from naive CD4+ T cells sorted from blood. Noted subset: CD45RA+ positively selected. The chain employs TRBV10-2 and TRBJ2-1; D ambiguous. The CDR3 DNA is TGCGCCAGCAGTGAGCACAAGGAGCAGTTCTTC. It translates to CASSEHKEQFF.